The clone carrying this T cell receptor (beta chain) was recorded many times. iRepertoire HTBI primers and Arm-PCR of CDR3 regions built TCR beta libraries. TCRdb reprocessed the multiplex PCR reads via MiXCR and lists one record per CDR3 protein. The sample includes 400,000 to 500,000 distinct CDR3 sequences, 14% of them seen just once. Trimming took 3 bases from V and 7 from J, leaving 14 bases between them. CDR1 is SGHNT, CDR2 YYREEE, per germline (reference sequence). The CDR3 runs to 14 residues. This specimen comes from a study of regulatory T cells in long-lasting Graves disease. Specified time point: newly diagnosed GD, antithyroid drugs for less than 3 months. The TCR library used RNA extracted from PBMCs. The same sample was also used in a study of T cells in Graves' hyperthyroidism and ophthalmopathy. That paper adds: A first-round RT-PCR of the TCR CDR3 used the HTBI primer set.

Sequencing was performed on peripheral blood mononuclear cells (PBMCs), taken at new diagnosis, from a patient treated with antithyroid drugs. The receptor was isolated from a woman between 50 and 59 years old with Graves disease. The chain joins TRBV5-4 to TRBJ2-1; no firm D call. The CDR3 loop reads CASSSDADLNEQFF. The CDR3 DNA reads as TGTGCCAGCAGCTCAGACGCGGACCTAAATGAGCAGTTCTTC.